Below are 26 T cell receptor beta chains sequenced from a single sample in a study of CD8 T cells in ankylosing spondylitis. One entry per CDR3 protein, called by TCRdb with MiXCR from the 5' RACE reads. The profile shows fewer than 200,000 distinct CDR3 sequences, 15% to 20% of them singletons. Sequencing was performed on blood, either unsorted or a sorted T cell fraction (not recorded which). Receptors originate from a male donor aged 5-29 years with ankylosing spondylitis or in good health (not recorded which).

Many counts were recorded for this clonotype. The V call is TRBV3-1, the J call TRBJ2-7; no clear D. The germline V gene encodes CDR1 LGHDT and CDR2 YNNKEL (reference sequence). The CDR3 loop spans 18 amino acids. With 2 bases removed from V and 0 bases from J, the gap between germline ends came to 20 bases. In DNA form, the CDR3 reads TGTGCCAGCAGCCAAAGCCCCCCCGAGCGCTCCAGCTCCTACGAGCAGTACTTC. Amino acids: CASSQSPPERSSSYEQYF.

This clonotype has a count of ten or more. The chain combines TRBV5-1 with TRBJ2-7, with a weak D call TRBD1 (5 bases). CDR1 is SGHRS, CDR2 YFSETQ, per germline. The CDR3 contains 13 residues. The V end lost 2 bases, the J end lost 6 bases, and 12 bases lay between the germline ends. The CDR3 here is CASSLAGLSEQYF. CDR3 DNA: TGCGCCAGCAGCTTAGCAGGGCTCTCCGAGCAGTACTTC.

This clonotype was observed many times. The CDR3 coding sequence is TGCAGTGCTAGACTGCGAAGCTCCTACAATGAGCAGTTCTTC. Encoded protein: CSARLRSSYNEQFF. The chain couples TRBV20-1 to TRBJ2-1; D remains ambiguous. The germline CDR1 and CDR2 sequences are DFQATT and SNEGSKA (reference sequence). The V gene lost 2 bases and the J gene lost 0 bases, with 8 bases spanning the gap. This CDR3 is 14 amino acids long.

A word on this clonotype: One end of the junction is discordant with germline, which a read error may explain. The V gene is TRBV7-9, the J gene TRBJ2-5; 8 bases are a match to TRBD2. The CDR3 sequence is 15 residues long. Germline CDR1 SEHNR, CDR2 FQNEAQ (reference sequence). CDR3 region: CASSSGLEVQETQYF. The CDR3 nucleotides read TGTGCTAGCAGCTCGGGACTAGAGGTACAAGAGACCCAGTACTTC.

Many counts were recorded for this clonotype. The rearrangement joins TRBV5-1 to TRBJ2-5; TRBD1 agrees at 9 bases. V shed 4 bases, J shed 2 bases, and the junction held 6 bases outside the gene matches. The germline V gene encodes CDR1 SGHRS and CDR2 YFSETQ. This CDR3 contains 15 residues. The DNA of the CDR3 is TGCGCCAGCAGCCAAGGGACAGGGCGGCAAGAGACCCAGTACTTC. This sequence encodes CASSQGTGRQETQYF.

This clonotype was detected ten times or more. The CDR3 here is CASSNTGTFNEQFF. CDR3 bases: TGTGCCAGCAGCAACACCGGGACATTCAATGAGCAGTTCTTC. The chain links TRBV12-3 or TRBV12-4 to TRBJ2-1; a possible D gene is TRBD1 (6 bases). Trimming took off 6 bases at V and 6 bases at J, with 15 bases between the two ends. This CDR3 comprises 14 residues.

This clonotype was seen many times. V gene TRBV28 combines with J gene TRBJ2-1; no clear D. Germline lookup yields CDR1 MDHEN and CDR2 SYDVKM. Between the trimmed V and J ends, which lost 7 bases and 0 bases, there was a span of 10 bases. The CDR3 runs to 14 residues. The CDR3 DNA reads as TGTGCCAGCAAGTTACGAAGCTCCTACAATGAGCAGTTCTTC. Its protein product is CASKLRSSYNEQFF.

This clonotype was seen repeatedly, ten times or more. The rearrangement links TRBV6-5 to TRBJ2-7; 7 nucleotides match TRBD1. J was trimmed by 4 bases and V by 0 bases; bases with no gene match: 6. Germline V gene data show CDR1 as MNHEY and CDR2 as SVGAGI. This CDR3 contains 15 residues. DNA for the CDR3: TGTGCCAGCAGTTACTCGTCCGGGACAGAGTACGAGCAGTACTTC. Translation gives CASSYSSGTEYEQYF.

There are many counts of this clonotype. CDR3: CASSPGGARSDTQYF. In DNA, the CDR3 is TGCGCCAGCAGCCCCGGGGGGGCTAGGTCAGATACGCAGTATTTT. The chain carries TRBV5-1 and TRBJ2-3; 8 nucleotides agree with TRBD2. The CDR3 spans 15 residues. V lost 4 bases to trimming and J lost 4 bases; unmatched junction nucleotides: 8. Per the germline V gene, CDR1 is SGHRS and CDR2 is YFSETQ. Using reference TRBV5-1 and TRBJ2-3 for the parts outside the CDR3, the full variable domain is KAGVTQTPRYLIKTRGQQVTLSCSPISGHRSVSWYQQTPGQGLQFLFEYFSETQRNKGNFPGRFSGRQFSNSRSEMNVSTLELGDSALYLCASSPGGARSDTQYFGPGTRLTVL.

The table lists this clonotype with many counts. J is TRBJ2-1 and V is TRBV11-2; D uncertain. Germline values: CDR1 SGHAT, CDR2 FQNNGV. This CDR3 comprises 11 residues. Trimming shortened V by 2 bases and J by 6 bases, and 2 bases separated the two germline ends. CDR3 loop: CASSLSNEQFF. The CDR3, as DNA: TGTGCCAGCAGCTTAAGCAATGAGCAGTTCTTC. The entire variable domain, with the rest obtained from reference TRBV11-2 and TRBJ2-1, is as follows: EAGVAQSPRYKIIEKRQSVAFWCNPISGHATLYWYQQILGQGPKLLIQFQNNGVVDDSQLPKDRFSAERLKGVDSTLKIQPAKLEDSAVYLCASSLSNEQFFGPGTRLTVL.

The CDR3: CSVEGVGNQPQHF. The CDR3 bases are TGCAGCGTTGAGGGGGTTGGCAATCAGCCCCAGCATTTT. The chain uses TRBV29-1 and TRBJ1-5, with D perhaps TRBD1 (5 bases). Trimming removed 3 bases from V and 2 bases from J, with 8 bases in between. Germline V gene data show CDR1 as SQVTM and CDR2 as ANQGSEA. The CDR3 loop spans 13 amino acids.

Many counts were recorded for this clonotype. The chain is built from TRBV6-5 and TRBJ1-5; no clear D. V lost 6 bases and J 4 bases, leaving 10 bases between the germline ends. This CDR3 comprises 13 residues. Germline lookup yields CDR1 MNHEY and CDR2 SVGAGI. CDR3 region: CASSTDLNQPQHF. The CDR3 DNA sequence: TGTGCCAGCAGCACTGACCTTAATCAGCCCCAGCATTTT.

This clonotype was seen once. V usage is TRBV11-2 and J usage is TRBJ2-1; TRBD1 or TRBD2 may be the D gene (5 bases each). Germline CDR1 SGHAT, CDR2 FQNNGV. This CDR3 has 16 residues. V dropped 3 bases and J dropped 10 bases, with 22 bases sitting between them. Written as DNA, the CDR3 is TGTGCCAGCAGCTTTGTCGGGACCCCCCCAGAATGGGAGCAGTTCTTC. It translates to CASSFVGTPPEWEQFF.

This clonotype was seen at least ten times. The chain employs TRBV11-2 and TRBJ1-3; no reliable D call. The V end was cut by 8 bases, the J end by 10 bases, with 18 bases between. Germline-derived CDR1 and CDR2 are SGHAT and FQNNGV. The CDR3 is made up of 13 amino acids. The CDR3 nucleotides are TGTGCCAGCGGCCCGGCGGCAGCGAGTACCATATATTTT. Encoded protein: CASGPAAASTIYF.

The V gene is TRBV4-2, the J gene TRBJ2-5; 9 nucleotides match TRBD1. CDR1 is LGHNA and CDR2 is YNFKEQ in the germline V gene. With V trimmed by 4 bases and J by 10 bases, 7 bases remained unmatched. The CDR3 has 13 residues. DNA for the CDR3: TGTGCCAGCAGCCCCGGCCGACAGGGGGACCAGTACTTC. Translating gives CASSPGRQGDQYF.

The sample holds many counts of this clonotype. The V and J genes are TRBV2 and TRBJ2-1; tentative D call: TRBD1 (5 bases). Germline lookup yields CDR1 SNHLY and CDR2 FYNNEI. V was clipped by 7 bases and J by 0 bases, with 16 bases between them. This CDR3 region has 16 residues. CDR3 amino acids: CASMAIAGFSYNEQFF. CDR3 bases: TGTGCCAGCATGGCCATCGCAGGGTTCTCCTACAATGAGCAGTTCTTC.

The V gene is TRBV14, the J gene TRBJ2-3; D remains unclear. From germline, CDR1 is SGHDN and CDR2 FVKESK. This CDR3 has 15 amino acids. V gave up 0 bases and J gave up 2 bases, with 9 bases separating them. CDR3 loop: CASSQDGLHTDTQYF. The CDR3 DNA is TGTGCCAGCAGCCAAGATGGGCTACACACAGATACGCAGTATTTT.

This clonotype appeared many times. V and J are TRBV20-1 and TRBJ1-6; TRBD1 might be the D (5 bases). The germline V and J ends were trimmed by 3 bases and 10 bases, with 16 bases remaining between them. The length of the CDR3 is 14 residues. Germline CDR1 reads DFQATT; CDR2 reads SNEGSKA (reference sequence). CDR3 protein: CSARVSPGLSPLHF. CDR3 nucleotides: TGCAGTGCTAGGGTTAGTCCAGGGCTGTCACCCCTCCACTTT.

This clonotype came up many times. The J gene is TRBJ2-7, the V gene TRBV24-1; D ambiguous. The CDR3 extends over 8 amino acids. The V gene lost 8 bases and the J gene lost 5 bases, with 0 bases spanning the gap. CDR1 and CDR2 (germline): KGHDR, SFDVKD. This CDR3 is CATNEQYV. The DNA of the CDR3 is TGTGCCACCAACGAGCAGTACGTC.

In its sample, this clonotype was seen many times. V gene TRBV12-3 or TRBV12-4 combines with J gene TRBJ2-2, with 7 bases lining up with TRBD2. This CDR3 is 15 amino acids long. With 6 bases clipped from V and 0 bases from J, the junction kept 4 bases outside the gene matches. The CDR3 is CASSLSGSNTGELFF. CDR3 in DNA: TGTGCCAGCAGCCTTAGCGGGTCGAACACCGGGGAGCTGTTTTTT.

This clonotype was recorded many times. J is TRBJ2-5 and V is TRBV6-5, with 7 positions matching TRBD1. The CDR3 spans 13 residues. CDR1 is MNHEY and CDR2 is SVGAGI in the germline V gene. V lost 6 bases to trimming and J lost 3 bases; unmatched junction nucleotides: 4. In nucleotides, the CDR3 is TGTGCCAGCAGAACCGGACAGGAAGAGACCCAGTACTTC. Translated, it gives CASRTGQEETQYF.

V is TRBV20-1 and J is TRBJ2-1, with D perhaps TRBD1 (5 bases). Trimming took 6 bases from V and 6 from J, leaving 12 bases between them. The germline V gene encodes CDR1 DFQATT and CDR2 SNEGSKA (reference sequence). CDR3 length equals 12 residues. CDR3 protein: CSAPGARNEQFF. CDR3 coding DNA: TGCAGTGCCCCTGGGGCCCGCAATGAGCAGTTCTTC.

This clonotype was detected ten times or more. This chain connects TRBV30 to TRBJ1-1; D call uncertain. V was cut by 1 base and J by 1 base, with 13 bases left in between. CDR3 length: 15 amino acids. Germline CDR1 is GTSNPN and CDR2 is SVGIG (reference sequence). CDR3 region: CAWSALGQTNTEAFF. The CDR3 DNA is TGTGCCTGGAGTGCCTTAGGGCAGACGAACACTGAAGCTTTCTTT.

In its sample, this clonotype was seen many times. The J gene is TRBJ2-1, the V gene TRBV11-2, with D possibly TRBD2 on 6 matching bases. The length of the CDR3 is 16 residues. V shed 0 bases and J shed 8 bases, with 17 bases lying between them. Germline values: CDR1 SGHAT, CDR2 FQNNGV. Here the CDR3 reads CASSLEYRERGHEQFF. Here the CDR3 DNA reads TGTGCCAGCAGCTTAGAATATCGGGAGAGAGGACATGAGCAGTTCTTC. Combining the CDR3 with reference TRBV11-2 and TRBJ2-1 gives the whole variable domain EAGVAQSPRYKIIEKRQSVAFWCNPISGHATLYWYQQILGQGPKLLIQFQNNGVVDDSQLPKDRFSAERLKGVDSTLKIQPAKLEDSAVYLCASSLEYRERGHEQFFGPGTRLTVL.

The rearrangement links TRBV25-1 to TRBJ2-1; TRBD2 might be the D (6 bases). Germline V gene sequence: CDR1 MGHDK, CDR2 SYGVNS. There are 14 residues in the CDR3. The V and J ends lost 2 bases and 7 bases respectively, with 12 bases between them. For the CDR3, the DNA is TGTGCCAGCAGTGAAGCGGGATACTTGAATGAGCAGTTCTTC. Amino acid sequence: CASSEAGYLNEQFF.

At least ten counts were recorded for this clonotype. J is TRBJ2-7 and V is TRBV6-2 or TRBV6-3; the match to TRBD1 covers 9 bases. Germline V gene lookup returns CDR1 MNHEY and CDR2 SVGEGT. This CDR3 is 17 amino acids long. After removal of 0 bases from V and 4 bases from J, the junction contained 10 bases not matched to a gene. The CDR3 is CASSYSSRGQGNYEQYV. CDR3 DNA sequence: TGTGCCAGCAGTTACTCTTCCCGGGGACAGGGTAATTACGAGCAGTACGTC.